This T cell receptor (beta chain) was sequenced during a study of CD8 T cells in ankylosing spondylitis. Overall study findings and caveats: Blood from ankylosing spondylitis patients appeared to carry a characteristic roughly 8-variant TCR beta motif. CD8+ by phenotype, disease-linked clones were relatively rare in peripheral blood. In ankylosing spondylitis patients, matched synovial fluid reportedly showed significant enrichment of disease-linked clones. Both synovial fluid and blood in reactive arthritis had previously been reported to carry some motif variants.

TCR beta libraries were made by quantitative 5'-RACE with molecular barcodes. TCRdb analysed the 5' RACE reads with MiXCR anew, one entry per CDR3 protein. The profile shows 700,000 to 1,000,000 distinct CDR3 sequences, over 9.5% of them singletons. This clonotype was detected only a few times. Antigen: not known. The source of this sequence is a male donor with ankylosing spondylitis. The specimen sequenced was blood, either unsorted or a sorted T cell fraction (not recorded which).

The CDR3 is CAISESLPRVNEQFF. DNA of the CDR3: TGTGCCATCAGTGAGTCCCTACCCCGGGTCAATGAGCAGTTCTTC. V is TRBV10-3 and J is TRBJ2-1; D not certain. CDR1 ENHRY and CDR2 SYGVKD come from the germline V gene. The CDR3 length is 15 residues. V was shortened by 0 bases and J by 6 bases, with 12 bases between the two germline ends.